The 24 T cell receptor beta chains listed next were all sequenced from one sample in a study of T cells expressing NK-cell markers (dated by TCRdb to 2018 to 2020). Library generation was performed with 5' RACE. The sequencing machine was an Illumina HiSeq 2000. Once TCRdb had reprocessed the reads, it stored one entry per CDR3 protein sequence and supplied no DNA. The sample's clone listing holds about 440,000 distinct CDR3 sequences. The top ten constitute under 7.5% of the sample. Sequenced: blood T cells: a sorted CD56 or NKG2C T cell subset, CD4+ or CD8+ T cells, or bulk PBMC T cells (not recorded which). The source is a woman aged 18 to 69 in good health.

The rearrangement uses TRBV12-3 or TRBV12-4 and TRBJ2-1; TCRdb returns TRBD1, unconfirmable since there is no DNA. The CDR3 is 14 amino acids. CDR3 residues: CASIGQFLGNEQFF.

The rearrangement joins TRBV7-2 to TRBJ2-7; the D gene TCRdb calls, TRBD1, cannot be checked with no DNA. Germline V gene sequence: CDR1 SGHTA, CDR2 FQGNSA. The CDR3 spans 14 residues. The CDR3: CASSLGTGFYEQYF.

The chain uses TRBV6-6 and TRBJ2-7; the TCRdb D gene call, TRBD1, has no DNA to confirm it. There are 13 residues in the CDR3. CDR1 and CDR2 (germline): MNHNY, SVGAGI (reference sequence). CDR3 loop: CASRRTGSYEQYF.

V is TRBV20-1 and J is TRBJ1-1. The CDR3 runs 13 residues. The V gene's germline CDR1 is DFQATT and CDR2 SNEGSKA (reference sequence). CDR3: CSARRVGGTEAFF.

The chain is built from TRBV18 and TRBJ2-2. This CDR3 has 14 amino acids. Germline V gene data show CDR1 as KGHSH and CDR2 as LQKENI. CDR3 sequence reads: CASSPPLHTGELFF.

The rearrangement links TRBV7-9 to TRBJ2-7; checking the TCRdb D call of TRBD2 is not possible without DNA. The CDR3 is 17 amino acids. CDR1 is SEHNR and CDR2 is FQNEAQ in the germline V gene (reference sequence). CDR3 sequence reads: CASSSPVSSGNPYEQYF.

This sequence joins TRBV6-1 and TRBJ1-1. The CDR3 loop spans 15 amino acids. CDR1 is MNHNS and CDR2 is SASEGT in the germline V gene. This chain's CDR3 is CASSEGGRGRPEAFF.

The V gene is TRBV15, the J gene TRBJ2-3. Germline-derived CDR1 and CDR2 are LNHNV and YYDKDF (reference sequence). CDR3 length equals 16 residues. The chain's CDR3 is CATSRDRGLSTDTQYF.

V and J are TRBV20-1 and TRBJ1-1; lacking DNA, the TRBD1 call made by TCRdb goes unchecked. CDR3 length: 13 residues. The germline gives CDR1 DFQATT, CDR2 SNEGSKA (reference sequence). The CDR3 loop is CSASAGVNTEAFF.

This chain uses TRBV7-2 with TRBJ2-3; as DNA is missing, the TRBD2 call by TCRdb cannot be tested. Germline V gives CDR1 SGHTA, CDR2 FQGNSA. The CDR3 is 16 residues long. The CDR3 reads CASSFRAGATTDTQYF.

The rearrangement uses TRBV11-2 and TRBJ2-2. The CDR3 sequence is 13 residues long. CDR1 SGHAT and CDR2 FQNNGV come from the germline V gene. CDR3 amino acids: CASSSQVAGELFF.

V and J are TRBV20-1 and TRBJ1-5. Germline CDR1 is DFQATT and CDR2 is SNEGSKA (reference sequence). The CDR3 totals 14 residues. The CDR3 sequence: CSAGFHGSNQPQHF.

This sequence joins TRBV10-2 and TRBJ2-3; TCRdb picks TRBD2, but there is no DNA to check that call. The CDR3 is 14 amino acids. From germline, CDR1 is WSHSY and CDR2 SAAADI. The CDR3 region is CASRGPLSTDTQYF.

The chain's CDR3 is CATSRDGFGQPQHF. The chain has TRBV15 and TRBJ1-5. Per germline, CDR1 LNHNV and CDR2 YYDKDF (reference sequence). This CDR3 has 14 amino acids.

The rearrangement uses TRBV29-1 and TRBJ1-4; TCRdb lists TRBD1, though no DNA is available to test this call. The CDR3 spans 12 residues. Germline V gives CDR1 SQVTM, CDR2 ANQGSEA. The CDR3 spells CSVGDQGEKLFF.

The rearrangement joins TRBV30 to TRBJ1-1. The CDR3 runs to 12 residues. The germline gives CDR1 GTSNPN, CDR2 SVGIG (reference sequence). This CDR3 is CAWNLMNTEAFF.

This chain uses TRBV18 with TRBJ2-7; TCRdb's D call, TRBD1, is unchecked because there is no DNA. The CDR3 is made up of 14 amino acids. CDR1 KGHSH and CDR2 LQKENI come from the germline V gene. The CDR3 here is CASSPPGQTYEQYF.

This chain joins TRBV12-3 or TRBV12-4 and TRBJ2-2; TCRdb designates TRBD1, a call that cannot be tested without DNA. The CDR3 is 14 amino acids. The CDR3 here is CASPGRKGTGELFF.

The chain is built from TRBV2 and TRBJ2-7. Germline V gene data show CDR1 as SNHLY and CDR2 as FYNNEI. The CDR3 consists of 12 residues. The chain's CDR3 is CASSGEPYEQYF.

The CDR3 sequence: CSVARTGPLEAFF. V gene TRBV29-1 combines with J gene TRBJ1-1; without DNA, the TCRdb call of TRBD1 cannot be checked. The CDR3 totals 13 residues. Per germline, CDR1 SQVTM and CDR2 ANQGSEA.

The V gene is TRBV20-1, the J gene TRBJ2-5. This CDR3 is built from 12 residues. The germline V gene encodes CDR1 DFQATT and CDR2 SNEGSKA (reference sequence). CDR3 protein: CSARYNVETQYF.

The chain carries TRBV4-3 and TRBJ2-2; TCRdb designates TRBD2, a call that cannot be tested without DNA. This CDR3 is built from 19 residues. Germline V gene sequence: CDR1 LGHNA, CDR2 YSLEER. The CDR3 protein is CASSRAPSGGALAFRELFF.

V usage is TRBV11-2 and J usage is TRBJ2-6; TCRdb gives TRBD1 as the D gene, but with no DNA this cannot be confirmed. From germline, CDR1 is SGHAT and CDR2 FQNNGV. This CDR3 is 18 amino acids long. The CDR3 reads CASSSPTVPHSGANVLTF.

The CDR3 protein is CASSRGRLNTEAFF. The chain has TRBV12-3 or TRBV12-4 and TRBJ1-1. CDR3 length: 14 amino acids.